The present TCR beta chain was sequenced within a study of blood T cells in healthy people across ages. Regarding the study as a whole: Donors of long life had a larger count of naive CD4+ cells and greater diversity than aged donors. In the absence of known donor CMV status, changes in expanded clonotypes were possibly confounded. Per-million-T-cell TCR beta diversity fell roughly linearly with age.

The CDR3 length is 14 residues. The V end lost 3 bases, the J end lost 0 bases, and 7 bases lay between the germline ends. CDR1 is MNHEY, CDR2 SMNVEV, per germline (reference sequence). Together with a sample-barcoded 5' primer, a J-beta primer mix was included in a second PCR lasting about 7 to 11 cycles. Per sample, CDR3-containing paired-end reads numbered at least 2.5 million. TCRdb re-analysed the 5' RACE reads in MiXCR, keeping a single row per CDR3 protein. The sample holds approximately 350,000 distinct CDR3 sequences, roughly half seen once. This clonotype was seen more than once but under ten times. Its specificity is not known.

The sequenced material came from blood. This TCR was sampled from a man in his 60s in good health. J is TRBJ2-3 and V is TRBV27; the D is unclear. The CDR3 nucleotides read TGTGCCAGCAGTTTTTTGGGAAGCACAGATACGCAGTATTTT. Amino acid sequence: CASSFLGSTDTQYF.